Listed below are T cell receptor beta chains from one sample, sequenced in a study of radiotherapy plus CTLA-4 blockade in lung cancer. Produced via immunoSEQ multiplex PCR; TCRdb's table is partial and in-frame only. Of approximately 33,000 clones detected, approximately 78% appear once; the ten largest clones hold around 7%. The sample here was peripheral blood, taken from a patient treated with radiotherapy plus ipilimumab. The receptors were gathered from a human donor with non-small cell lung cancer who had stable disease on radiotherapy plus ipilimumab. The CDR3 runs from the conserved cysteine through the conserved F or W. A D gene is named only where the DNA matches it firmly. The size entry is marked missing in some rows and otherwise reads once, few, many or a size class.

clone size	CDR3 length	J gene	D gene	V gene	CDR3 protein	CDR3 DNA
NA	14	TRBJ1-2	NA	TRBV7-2	CASSLDRLHAGYTF	TGTGCCAGCAGCCTGGACAGACTGCATGCTGGCTACACCTTC
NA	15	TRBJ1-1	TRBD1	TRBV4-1	CASRDLTGTGFEAFF	TGCGCCAGCAGAGATTTAACCGGGACAGGGTTCGAAGCTTTCTTT
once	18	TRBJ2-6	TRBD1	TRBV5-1	CASSLGTGESSGANVLTF	TGCGCCAGCAGCTTGGGGACAGGGGAGAGCTCTGGGGCCAACGTCCTGACTTTC
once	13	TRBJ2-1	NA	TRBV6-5	CASSYSTGNEQFF	TGTGCCAGCAGTTACTCGACCGGCAATGAGCAGTTCTTC
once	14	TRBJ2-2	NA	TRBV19	CASSIEAFTGELFF	TGTGCCAGTAGTATAGAGGCATTTACGGGGGAGCTGTTTTTT
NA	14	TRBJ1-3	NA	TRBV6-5	CASSYSWTRNTIYF	TGTGCCAGCAGTTACAGTTGGACCCGAAACACCATATATTTT
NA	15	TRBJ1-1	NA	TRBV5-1	CASSLNDILNTEAFF	TGCGCCAGCAGCTTGAACGACATTTTGAACACTGAAGCTTTCTTT
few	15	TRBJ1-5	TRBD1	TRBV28	CASSPEGGLRQPQHF	TGTGCCAGCAGTCCGGAAGGGGGCCTGCGGCAGCCCCAGCATTTT
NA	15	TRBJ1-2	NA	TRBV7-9	CASSLGEGPDYGYTF	TGTGCCAGCAGCCTCGGGGAGGGTCCTGACTATGGCTACACCTTC
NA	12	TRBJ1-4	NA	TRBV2	CASSNHRGRLFF	TGTGCCAGCAGTAATCATAGGGGGAGACTGTTTTTT
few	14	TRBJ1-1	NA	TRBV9	CASSLLRGDTEAFF	TGTGCCAGCAGCCTACTTCGAGGGGACACTGAAGCTTTCTTT
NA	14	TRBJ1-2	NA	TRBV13	CASSVYSTGVGYTF	TGTGCCAGCAGCGTGTACAGTACCGGCGTTGGCTACACCTTC
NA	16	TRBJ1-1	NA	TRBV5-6	CAATSGGGRFNTEAFF	TGTGCCGCCACCTCGGGAGGAGGGAGGTTCAACACTGAAGCTTTCTTT
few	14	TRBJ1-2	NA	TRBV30	CAWRLHRTNYGYTF	TGTGCCTGGAGGTTACACCGAACTAACTATGGCTACACCTTC
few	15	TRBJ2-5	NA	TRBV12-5	CASGLVISGGETQYF	TGTGCTAGTGGTTTGGTGATTAGCGGCGGGGAGACCCAGTACTTC
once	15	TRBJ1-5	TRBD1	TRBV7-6	CASSRRTGRHQPQHF	TGTGCCAGCAGCCGCCGGACAGGGCGGCATCAGCCCCAGCATTTT
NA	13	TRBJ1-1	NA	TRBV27	CASSYSGNTEAFF	TGTGCCAGCAGTTATTCCGGGAACACTGAAGCTTTCTTT
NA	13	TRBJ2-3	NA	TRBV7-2	CASSLEVTDTQYF	TGTGCCAGCAGCTTAGAGGTCACAGATACGCAGTATTTT
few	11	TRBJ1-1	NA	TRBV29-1	CSVDKNTEAFF	TGCAGCGTTGACAAGAACACTGAAGCTTTCTTT
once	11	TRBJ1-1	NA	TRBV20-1	CSARTSDEAFF	TGCAGTGCTAGAACCTCAGATGAAGCTTTCTTT